This TCR beta chain was profiled in a study of response to subunit inactivated influenza vaccine. This clonotype was recorded only once. MiXCR, applied by TCRdb to the RT-PCR reads, yields one record per CDR3 protein. The sample records 500,000 to 550,000 distinct CDR3 sequences, around a quarter being singletons. The same specimen was also included in a second study, on T cells expressing NK-cell markers. That study reports: Libraries used 5'RACE template switching adding universal primer site and UMIs.

The receptor's source is a man aged 45-65 years who received an inactivated influenza vaccine. Source: CD4+ T cells sorted from PBMCs, taken approximately 12 days after vaccination.

CDR3 DNA: TGTGCCAGCAGTTACGCAGGATACACCGGGGAGCTGTTTTTT. This gives the protein CASSYAGYTGELFF. The chain employs TRBV6-5 and TRBJ2-2; no reliable D call. Looked up from germline, CDR1 is MNHEY and CDR2 is SVGAGI. The CDR3 has 14 residues. With 2 bases removed from V and 3 bases from J, the gap between germline ends came to 7 bases.